This T cell receptor beta chain stems from a study of molecular identifiers for immune sequencing clone quantification. Comments on this clonotype: The junction shows a germline mismatch at one end, possibly a read error.

Naive CD8 libraries came from around 20,000 to 1,000,000 sorted cells with 10%, 30% or 50% RNA. Naive CD8 T cells were picked out by sorting for CD8+CD4-CCR7+CD45RA+. The CDR3 has 15 residues. Libraries of bulk TCR were made by previously described methods (with listed TCR primers). In TCRdb, the PCR reads were re-called with MiXCR into one record per CDR3 protein. The sample lists about 640,000 distinct CDR3 sequences, about 20% seen once, with roughly 0.9% in the top ten. This receptor was obtained from a human donor in good health. Some libraries in this study had Jurkat cell RNA spiked in. Sequenced input: naive CD8+ T cells from blood, with Jurkat cell RNA spiked in. Subset here: FACS-sorted CD8+CD4-CCR7+CD45RA+ naive T cells. The chain joins TRBV5-3 to TRBJ2-7, with 9 bases identical to TRBD2. TRBV5-3 is an ORF, and what it does is uncertain. The CDR3, as DNA: TGTGCCAGCGGCTTGGTAGCGGGGGCCGCCTACGGGCAGTACTTC. Its translation: CASGLVAGAAYGQYF.